This T cell receptor (beta chain) stems from a study of T cell repertoires in cytomegalovirus infection. The study's findings and limits: Cumulative frequency of public TCR beta families picked out carriers of CMV plus the relevant HLA. There were HLA-C-restricted CMV-specific TCR beta clonotypes dominating the ex vivo response.

The CDR3 runs 18 residues. V was trimmed by 6 bases and J by 6 bases, leaving 30 bases between them. TCRdb called the reads again in MiXCR, with one record for every CDR3 protein. The sample contains 100,000 to 150,000 distinct CDR3 sequences, 32% of which appear only once. A few counts support this clonotype. Its antigen is currently unknown. The specimen comprised CD8+ T cells from cultured PBMCs, sampled from culture after CMV antigen stimulation. The TCR comes from a human donor in good health (CMV status not recorded). Some clones in this sample may be carry-over from other donors' samples. The chain combines TRBV12-3 or TRBV12-4 with TRBJ2-7; D may correspond to TRBD1 or TRBD2 (9 bases each). Here the CDR3 DNA reads TGTGCCAGCAGGGCCGGACAGGGGAATTGGCGGGGGGGCCTCGAGCAGTACTTC. This codes for CASRAGQGNWRGGLEQYF.